The 20 T cell receptor beta chains below come from one sample, sequenced in a study of T cells in Graves' hyperthyroidism and ophthalmopathy. It was RNA transcripts that yielded the amplified TCR beta CDR3 regions. First-round RT-PCR targeting the TCR CDR3 was performed with the HTBI primer set. TCRdb reprocessed the multiplex PCR reads via MiXCR and lists one record per CDR3 protein. The table records about 400,000 distinct CDR3 sequences, 11% to 15% of them present only once. Sequenced: blood. These receptors were obtained from a man aged 50-59 years with Graves' ophthalmopathy.

This clonotype was found a few times. The chain is built from TRBV7-3 and TRBJ2-3, with 16 bases aligning to TRBD2. The CDR3 is made up of 18 amino acids. Germline V gene sequence: CDR1 SGHTA, CDR2 FQGTGA. J was trimmed by 3 bases and V by 3 bases; bases with no gene match: 6. Here the CDR3 reads CASSLKGLAGGETDTQYF. Here the CDR3 DNA reads TGTGCCAGCAGCTTGAAGGGACTAGCGGGAGGGGAGACAGATACGCAGTATTTT.

J is TRBJ2-3 and V is TRBV29-1; 8 bases match TRBD2. The ends lost 6 bases at V and 0 bases at J; junction bases unmatched: 5. There are 14 residues in the CDR3. Germline V CDR1 and CDR2: SQVTM, ANQGSEA. The CDR3 DNA reads as TGCAGCGTAACCGGGACTAGGAGCACAGATACGCAGTATTTT. As protein: CSVTGTRSTDTQYF.

This clonotype was counted between two and nine times. A read error may be the cause here, since a much bigger clone is one base away. J is TRBJ2-3 and V is TRBV18; D is unclear. The germline V gene has CDR1 KGHSH and CDR2 LQKENI. The CDR3 runs to 13 residues. The CDR3 DNA follows: TGTGCCAGCCCACCACCCCAGACAGATACGCAGTATTTT. It yields the protein CASPPPQTDTQYF.

A word on this clonotype: This could be a read error, since a much larger clone is one nucleotide away. This chain uses TRBV11-2 with TRBJ2-1, with unresolved D. V dropped 0 bases and J dropped 2 bases, with 8 bases sitting between them. Looked up from germline, CDR1 is SGHAT and CDR2 is FQNNGV. The CDR3 extends over 15 amino acids. CDR3 bases: TGTGCCAGCAGCTTAGAACGGAGCCCCTACAATGAGCAGTTCTTC. Translating it yields CASSLERSPYNEQFF.

This clonotype was seen at least ten times. V gene TRBV3-1 combines with J gene TRBJ1-1; D gene unclear. Germline CDR1 reads LGHDT; CDR2 reads YNNKEL (reference sequence). Trimming stripped 0 bases from V and 1 base from J, with 6 bases between. The CDR3 totals 14 residues. CDR3 in DNA: TGTGCCAGCAGCCAAGACGGTGGGAACACTGAAGCTTTCTTT. It is translated as CASSQDGGNTEAFF.

This clonotype was detected a few times. CDR3 DNA sequence: TGTGCCAGCAGCTTTGCACCTCTTATGCGCTACAATGAGCAGTTCTTC. Translation: CASSFAPLMRYNEQFF. This chain links TRBV5-6 with TRBJ2-1, with D uncertain. With 2 bases removed from V and 3 bases from J, the gap between germline ends came to 15 bases. The CDR3 contains 16 residues. Germline lookup yields CDR1 SGHDT and CDR2 YYEEEE.

This clonotype occurred many times. The V gene is TRBV5-1, the J gene TRBJ2-1; 13 nucleotides align to TRBD2. The CDR3 length is 16 residues. Germline-derived CDR1 and CDR2 are SGHRS and YFSETQ. The V gene end was trimmed by 4 bases and the J gene end by 5 bases; junction bases not matched to a gene: 6. The CDR3 DNA sequence: TGCGCCAGCAGCCATACCGGGACTAGCGGGAACAATGAGCAGTTCTTC. It encodes CASSHTGTSGNNEQFF.

In this sample, this clonotype turned up many times. The V call is TRBV6-5, the J call TRBJ2-5, with a tentative D call TRBD1 (6 bases). Germline V gene sequence: CDR1 MNHEY, CDR2 SVGAGI. V was clipped by 6 bases and J by 3 bases, with 26 bases between them. This CDR3 region has 18 residues. CDR3 loop: CASSLPDGGLRREETQYF. CDR3 sequence (DNA): TGTGCCAGCAGCTTACCGGATGGGGGCCTAAGGCGGGAAGAGACCCAGTACTTC.

The chain uses TRBV20-1 and TRBJ2-1; tentatively, D is TRBD2 (6 bases). The CDR3 length is 14 residues. V was pared by 1 base and J by 6 bases, with 13 bases between. Germline V CDR1 and CDR2: DFQATT, SNEGSKA (reference sequence). The CDR3 spells CSARGLDGGNEQFF. DNA of the CDR3: TGCAGTGCTAGAGGTTTGGACGGGGGCAATGAGCAGTTCTTC.

The chain carries TRBV27 and TRBJ2-3; D is uncertain. Germline V gene data show CDR1 as MNHEY and CDR2 as SMNVEV (reference sequence). CDR3 length: 14 residues. Trimming left V 3 bases short and J 1 base short, with 8 bases between. DNA for the CDR3: TGTGCCAGCAGTTTTTCCGCTCGCACAGATACGCAGTATTTT. This encodes CASSFSARTDTQYF.

This clonotype appeared a few times. This chain joins TRBV7-8 and TRBJ2-1, with D perhaps assigned TRBD1 or TRBD2 (6 bases each). The CDR3 extends over 16 amino acids. The V gene's germline CDR1 is SGHVS and CDR2 FQNEAQ. The V gene lost 5 bases and the J gene lost 5 bases, with 19 bases spanning the gap. The CDR3 DNA follows: TGTGCCAGCAGCACATCTAGGGGGGAGTTAAACAATGAGCAGTTCTTC. Translated, it gives CASSTSRGELNNEQFF.

A few counts support this clonotype. The V gene is TRBV29-1, the J gene TRBJ2-5; D is possibly TRBD1 or TRBD2 (5 bases each). CDR1 is SQVTM and CDR2 is ANQGSEA in the germline V gene. CDR3 length equals 12 residues. Trimming stripped 6 bases from V and 2 bases from J, with 10 bases between. The CDR3 coding sequence is TGCAGCGTCCGGGACGGACAAGAGACCCAGTACTTC. Protein: CSVRDGQETQYF. The whole variable domain, remainder taken from reference TRBV29-1 and TRBJ2-5, is SAVISQKPSRDICQRGTSLTIQCQVDSQVTMMFWYRQQPGQSLTLIATANQGSEATYESGFVIDKFPISRPNLTFSTLTVSNMSPEDSSIYLCSVRDGQETQYFGPGTRLLVL.

This clonotype was seen once. This chain links TRBV19 with TRBJ2-2, with D hard to call. This CDR3 region has 14 residues. Trimming shortened V by 5 bases and J by 4 bases, and 11 bases separated the two germline ends. Germline V gene sequence: CDR1 LNHDA, CDR2 SQIVND (reference sequence). The CDR3 DNA follows: TGTGCCAGTAGTGGCGGCCGAAGCACCGGGGAGCTGTTTTTT. It is translated as CASSGGRSTGELFF. Looking up the rest from reference TRBV19 and TRBJ2-2 gives the full variable domain: DGGITQSPKYLFRKEGQNVTLSCEQNLNHDAMYWYRQDPGQGLRLIYYSQIVNDFQKGDIAEGYSVSREKKESFPLTVTSAQKNPTAFYLCASSGGRSTGELFFGEGSRLTVL.

This clonotype was observed at least ten times. This chain connects TRBV20-1 to TRBJ2-5, with TRBD2 identical over 7 bases. V dropped 0 bases and J dropped 3; count of bases not matched to a gene: 1. Germline CDR1 DFQATT, CDR2 SNEGSKA (reference sequence). The CDR3 consists of 13 residues. CDR3 coding DNA: TGCAGTGCTAGAGAGAGCGGGAAAGAGACCCAGTACTTC. Residues: CSARESGKETQYF.

This clonotype turned up a few times. The genes are TRBV29-1 and TRBJ2-5, with D possibly being TRBD1 (5 bases). The CDR3 sequence is 12 residues long. The germline CDR1 and CDR2 sequences are SQVTM and ANQGSEA. Trimming cost V 7 bases and J 3 bases, with 12 bases left between them. CDR3 protein: CSAQRGKETQYF. For the CDR3, the DNA is TGCAGCGCTCAAAGGGGTAAAGAGACCCAGTACTTC.

The chain is built from TRBV3-1 and TRBJ2-6; possible D gene TRBD1, 5 bases. V dropped 2 bases and J dropped 0 bases, with 11 bases sitting between them. Germline CDR1 is LGHDT and CDR2 is YNNKEL (reference sequence). The CDR3 spans 17 residues. CDR3 nucleotide sequence: TGTGCCAGCAGCCAATGGACACCGAACTCTGGGGCCAACGTCCTGACTTTC. The encoded protein is CASSQWTPNSGANVLTF.

Remarks on this clonotype: One junction end disagrees with the germline gene, perhaps due to a read error. V gene TRBV5-1 combines with J gene TRBJ2-1; 9 bases are a match to TRBD2. This CDR3 has 14 amino acids. Germline V gene lookup returns CDR1 SGHRS and CDR2 YFSETQ. In DNA form, the CDR3 reads TGTGCCAGCAACACCGGGACTAGCTTCGATGAGCAGTTCTTC. It specifies CASNTGTSFDEQFF.

This clonotype was recorded at least ten times. The chain links TRBV3-1 to TRBJ2-7; 8 bases align to TRBD1. The CDR3 extends over 16 amino acids. After removal of 0 bases from V and 3 bases from J, the junction contained 7 bases not matched to a gene. CDR1 and CDR2 (germline): LGHDT, YNNKEL (reference sequence). CDR3 in amino acids: CASSQELSGTGYEQYF. The CDR3 DNA reads as TGTGCCAGCAGCCAAGAATTGAGTGGGACAGGCTACGAGCAGTACTTC.

This clonotype was seen many times. V and J are TRBV24-1 and TRBJ2-1; 7 nucleotides line up with TRBD1. This CDR3 has 16 amino acids. Losses at the gene ends were 1 base for V and 0 bases for J; bases not matched to a gene: 2. The germline CDR1 and CDR2 sequences are KGHDR and SFDVKD. CDR3 coding DNA: TGTGCCACCAGTGATTTCGGACAGGCCTCCTACAATGAGCAGTTCTTC. Translated: CATSDFGQASYNEQFF.

The CDR3 spells CASTLGGRTDTQYF. CDR3 DNA sequence: TGTGCCAGCACCTTGGGCGGGAGGACAGATACGCAGTATTTT. The chain carries TRBV7-8 and TRBJ2-3, with TRBD2 matching over 8 bases. J lost 3 bases, V lost 7 bases, and 6 bases had no gene match. Per the germline V gene, CDR1 is SGHVS and CDR2 is FQNEAQ. This CDR3 comprises 14 residues.